This TCR beta chain was profiled in a study of shared clonotypes between healthy human individuals. Study results and caveats: It was observed that around 5% of naive CD4 clonotypes were shared across a handful of donors. Memory subsets had estimated richness that was generally smaller than that of naive subsets.

The V end lost 1 base, the J end lost 4 bases, and 15 bases lay between the germline ends. The CDR3 is 16 amino acids. Germline-derived CDR1 and CDR2 are SGHRS and YFSETQ. Assay used: immunoSEQ multiplex PCR; TCRdb lists only in-frame clones, some missing. This sample has approximately 1.1 million clones, with more than 75% found just once. Notes on this clone: Its antigen is not identified.

This sequence joins TRBV5-1 and TRBJ1-3; D might be TRBD1 (6 bases). The sequence was obtained from a man in his late teens or twenties in good health. Some clones in this sample may be carry-over from other donors' samples. Sequencing was done on a sample of memory CD4+ T cells from PBMCs. Indicated subset: CD45RA-negative fraction. The CDR3 DNA sequence: TGCGCCAGCAGCTTGCAGGGGCAGACTCCGGGAAACACCATATATTTT. It codes for CASSLQGQTPGNTIYF.